The clone carrying this T cell receptor (beta chain) was detected only a few times. The antigen remains unidentified. V shed 0 bases and J 6 bases; nucleotides not matched to a gene: 8. This CDR3 contains 16 residues. Germline CDR1 reads LGHNA; CDR2 reads YSLEER. 5'RACE with constant-segment primers built TCRalpha and TCRbeta cDNA libraries with UMIs. MiXCR, run by TCRdb on the 5' RACE reads, gives a single entry per CDR3 protein. The profile shows about 320,000 distinct CDR3 sequences, approximately 14% of them singletons. This specimen comes from a study of T-cell memory formation after mild COVID-19. Study-wide background: Clusters were largely donor specific. Study-level results: Cross-reactive memory seemingly joined, as some responding clones were found in pre-infection memory.

The V call is TRBV4-3, the J call TRBJ2-3; 8 bases align to TRBD2. Sequences were obtained from PBMCs or a T cell subset sorted from them (not recorded which). This clonotype was obtained from a young man who had mild COVID-19 (a few samples of this study predate the infection). Cell type and time point are not known. This chain's CDR3 is CASSQDGGLGADTQYF. The CDR3 DNA follows: TGCGCCAGCAGCCAAGATGGGGGACTAGGGGCCGATACGCAGTATTTT.